This T cell receptor (beta chain) came from a study of T-cell memory formation after mild COVID-19 (dated by TCRdb to the early 2020s). As for the study more broadly: TCR sequence clusters from the two donors were found to be largely donor specific. T-cell clones expanding and contracting after mild COVID-19 in a couple of donors were tracked by longitudinal TCRalpha and TCRbeta repertoire sequencing. Two young, previously healthy adult volunteers made up the cohort, one male and one female.

From the germline V gene (reference sequence), CDR1 is MNHNY and CDR2 is SVGAGI. The cysteine opens and the phenylalanine closes a CDR3 of 13 amino acids. CDR3 DNA only is kept here, 39 bases in frame from base 1. Cut back by 0 bases and 3 bases, the V and J ends lie 5 bases apart. Beyond this particular receptor, the publication reports: Only a couple of mild cases were covered in the study, and larger cohorts including severe cases with pre-infection samples were considered necessary. Some responding clones were detected in pre-infection memory, suggesting pre-existing cross-reactive memory T cells joined the SARS-CoV-2 response. The second-wave clones that peaked on day 37 were not confirmed to be SARS-CoV-2 specific. From day 15 to 85, contracting clones showed balanced CD4/CD8 phenotypes, whereas a second wave of clones that expanded from day 15 to 37 leaned towards CD4+. Contracting CD4+ clones appeared mostly in the CM and EM memory subsets, whereas CD8+ clones were enriched in EMRA.

There are a few counts of this clonotype. Its antigen has not been determined. No much larger clone exists at a distance of one base, and base qualities are not known. These reads were obtained on an Illumina NovaSeq 6000. TCRalpha and TCRbeta cDNA libraries were constructed by 5'RACE with constant-segment primers, with sample barcodes and unique molecular identifiers being introduced. RNA was extracted from every sample with Trizol reagent. Amplification of the libraries took two PCR steps, and the second step added a second sample barcode plus Illumina TruSeq adapters. Sequencing of libraries was performed on an Illumina NovaSeq with 2 x 150 bp paired-end reads. In the source study's methods: The reads were demultiplexed and collapsed into UMI-guided consensus sequences using migec v1.2.7. Using mixcr v2.1.11, the UMI consensuses were aligned to TRA and TRB V and J templates and assembled into clonotypes. A clonotype was counted as expanded or contracted only when both edgeR and NoisET called the clonotype significant, with the noise models trained on biological replicates. For edgeR calls, a false discovery rate-adjusted p below 0.01 and a log2 fold-change threshold of 1 were applied. As an exploratory analysis of dynamics, PCA with hierarchical clustering was applied to max-normalized trajectories of the 1000 most abundant clonotypes. The CD4 or CD8 phenotype of responding clones was assigned using the separately sequenced CD4+ and CD8+ repertoires. In TCRdb, the public reads were trimmed at Q25 with fastp and aligned with MiXCR, with productive beta chains retained. Every entry covers one CDR3 protein and lists the most common genes and DNA from its rows. What appears here as the V and J calls and clone size reflects TCRdb's work, not the paper's. The sample profile shows approximately 300,000 distinct CDR3 sequences; 15% to 20% of them were found once. The ten largest clones represent 22% of the sample.

Ficoll-Paque density gradient centrifugation was used to isolate PBMCs. The TCR comes from a man aged 18-30 years who had mild COVID-19 (a few samples of this study predate the infection). The sample titles of this study are shuffled in the database, so cell type and time point are left out; the donor was told from shared clones. Rearrangement joined TRBV6-6 to TRBJ1-2; too little of a D gene remains to name it. Sequencing was performed on PBMCs or a T cell subset sorted from them (not recorded which). CDR3 sequence: CASSYSTDYGYTF. The sequenced DNA: TGTGCCAGCAGTTACTCAACGGACTATGGCTACACCTTC.